This TCR beta chain is drawn from a study of a mutant IDH1 vaccine in newly diagnosed glioma. The wider study: The initiation of vaccination occurred 4-6 weeks after radiotherapy alone, or with temozolomide cycles. Treated patients were around 60% male, around 40% female, mean age approximately 41 years. Patients were pretreated with radiotherapy, temozolomide, or both, mostly both. Study-wide findings and caveats: Any relationship between pseudoprogression and changes in top peripheral T cell clonotypes seemed absent.

Time point noted: week 47, end of study. All doses held 300 ug of mutant IDH1 20-mer peptide, with topical imiquimod. This clone was observed a handful of times. What it recognizes is unknown. Germline CDR1 is MRHNA and CDR2 is SNTAGT. The V end was cut by 0 bases, the J end by 4 bases, with 8 bases between. The CDR3 has 14 residues. Generated by immunoSEQ multiplex PCR, the TCRdb table keeps only in-frame clones and is missing some. Altogether 56,000 or so clones are present, approximately 71% being singletons, with the ten largest covering 5% to 6%. The sample here was PBMCs, taken from a glioma patient whose treatment included an IDH1 peptide vaccine. The chain combines TRBV6-4 with TRBJ2-3, with D possibly being TRBD2 (7 bases). The TCR sequence derives from a man over 45 with glioma. The CDR3 nucleotides are TGTGCCAGCAGTGACTCAGGGGGGGCAGATACGCAGTATTTT. Translating it yields CASSDSGGADTQYF.